This TCR beta chain was retrieved from a study of T-cell reconstitution after alpha-beta-depleted transplantation in children. This CDR3 has 17 residues. Trimming took 0 bases from V and 1 from J; bases not matched to a gene: 4. Germline CDR1 and CDR2: MNHEY and SVGAGI. Unique molecular identifiers were incorporated during preparation of the TCRbeta library. TCRdb processed the PCR reads anew with MiXCR; each CDR3 protein has one entry. The table includes approximately 590,000 distinct CDR3 sequences, more than 9% detected once. The sample consisted of PBMCs from the stem cell graft donor, taken from the stem cell graft. This chain uses TRBV6-5 with TRBJ2-2, with 8 bases identical to TRBD1. The sequence came from a human donor who donated a stem cell graft to a child with acute myeloid leukemia. CDR3 in DNA: TGTGCCAGCAGTTACTCGATACAGGGGGGGAACACCGGGGAGCTGTTTTTT. Its protein is CASSYSIQGGNTGELFF.